This T cell receptor (beta chain) derives from a study of T cell responses to AZD1222 COVID-19 vaccine. Data came from immunoSEQ multiplex PCR; TCRdb stores just in-frame clones and leaves some out. Found here are 70,000 to 95,000 clones, roughly 86% of them singletons; the top ten hold approximately 2.6%. Germline values: CDR1 LNHDA, CDR2 SQIVND (reference sequence). J gave up 3 bases and V 1 base, and 2 bases lay outside the gene matches. There are 14 residues in the CDR3. The rearrangement uses TRBV19 and TRBJ2-7, with 8 bases aligning to TRBD1. The sequenced sample was peripheral blood, obtained on day 0 of MenACWY control vaccination. The clonotype originates from an adult in good health. In DNA, the CDR3 is TGTGCCAGTAGTATAGCAGGGGGCGTCTACGAGCAGTACTTC. Translated, it gives CASSIAGGVYEQYF.